A selection of T cell receptor beta chains follows, all from one sample in a study of blood T cell repertoires in COVID-19. Sequenced by immunoSEQ multiplex PCR; TCRdb stores in-frame clones only, minus some. The table shows some 39,000 clones, with 75% to 90% occurring only once. Sequencing used peripheral blood. These receptors were obtained from a man aged 60 to 75 with acute or convalescent COVID-19. Each CDR3 is given with its conserved first and last residue. A D gene is named only where the DNA matches it firmly. Some rows mark clone size as missing; the rest say once, few, many or name a class of expanded clone.

CDR3 DNA	CDR3 protein	V gene	clone size	CDR3 length	D gene	J gene
TGCGCCAGCAGCCAACCGACTAGCGGGGGACGCAATGAGCAGTTCTTC	CASSQPTSGGRNEQFF	TRBV5-1	-	16	TRBD2	TRBJ2-1
TGTGCCTGGACCTCGCTGACAGGAGTGTTGAACACCATATATTTT	CAWTSLTGVLNTIYF	TRBV30	-	15	-	TRBJ1-3
TGTGCCATCGGGCTCAGCGGGAACACAGATACGCAGTATTTT	CAIGLSGNTDTQYF	TRBV10-3	-	14	TRBD2	TRBJ2-3
TGTGCCAGCAGCTTATCAGGGCCCTCCTTCAGCTACACCTTC	CASSLSGPSFSYTF	TRBV7-2	-	14	-	TRBJ1-2
TGTGCCAGCTCACCAACGGGCAGTCTGAGGGCGGACACTGAAGCTTTCTTT	CASSPTGSLRADTEAFF	TRBV18	once	17	-	TRBJ1-1
TGTGCCAGCAGCTCCGTACAGGGTGCTAGCACAGATACGCAGTATTTT	CASSSVQGASTDTQYF	TRBV11-2	-	16	-	TRBJ2-3
TGTGCCAGCTCTACGGGACAGCCCCAAGAGACCCAGTACTTC	CASSTGQPQETQYF	TRBV6-5	once	14	TRBD1	TRBJ2-5
TGTGCCTGGAGACCGGGACAGGGGCTTGGGAACTATGGCTACACCTTC	CAWRPGQGLGNYGYTF	TRBV30	-	16	TRBD1	TRBJ1-2
TGTGCCAGCAAACGGGGGACAGGGATGTCAAACACCATATATTTT	CASKRGTGMSNTIYF	TRBV6-6	-	15	TRBD1	TRBJ1-3
TGTGCCAGCAGCTTGTTCAACCTGGGCACCCCAGGGCAGTACTTC	CASSLFNLGTPGQYF	TRBV5-5	-	15	-	TRBJ2-7
TGTGCCAGCAGCCCCCAGAGGGTGGAGACCCAGTACTTC	CASSPQRVETQYF	TRBV11-1	-	13	-	TRBJ2-5
TGCAGCGTTGAGGGGGGTTACACAGATACGCAGTATTTT	CSVEGGYTDTQYF	TRBV29-1	-	13	-	TRBJ2-3
TGTGCCAGCAGCCCAGTGGGTCAGGGGCTGCACGAGCAGTACTTC	CASSPVGQGLHEQYF	TRBV3-1/TRBV3-2	-	15	-	TRBJ2-7
TGTGCCAGCAGCCCCTACCTCACGGGCCAAGGAGGGCAGTTCTTC	CASSPYLTGQGGQFF	TRBV5-6	-	15	-	TRBJ2-1
TGTGCCACCAGCAGCCAAACACTAGGTTCCTACAATGAGCAGTTCTTC	CATSSQTLGSYNEQFF	TRBV15	-	16	-	TRBJ2-1
TGCGCCAGCAGCCAAGACCTAGCGGTAGGGACAGGGGTTGAAAAACTGTTTTTT	CASSQDLAVGTGVEKLFF	TRBV4-1	-	18	TRBD1	TRBJ1-4
TGTGCCAGCAGCTTAGATGCACTAGGCTCCTACGAGCAGTACTTC	CASSLDALGSYEQYF	TRBV7-9	few	15	-	TRBJ2-7
TGTGCCAGCAGTTTAACCCAGCAGGGGGAAGCTTTCTTT	CASSLTQQGEAFF	TRBV11-1	-	13	-	TRBJ1-1
TGTGCCAGCAGCTTGGGGGACAGGGGTGAAAAACTGTTTTTT	CASSLGDRGEKLFF	TRBV5-4	-	14	TRBD1	TRBJ1-4
TGTGCCAGTAGTATCCGGGATACGCAGTATTTT	CASSIRDTQYF	TRBV19	-	11	-	TRBJ2-3
TGTGCCAGTAGTCTGGGGGGGCCGGGGGAGACCCAGTACTTC	CASSLGGPGETQYF	TRBV2	-	14	-	TRBJ2-5
TGTGCCAGCAGCCCTGGGACTAGCGGGAGCCATGAGCAGTTCTTC	CASSPGTSGSHEQFF	TRBV3-1/TRBV3-2	-	15	TRBD2	TRBJ2-1
TGCAGCGTCTACAGGGAATCCTACGAGCAGTACTTC	CSVYRESYEQYF	TRBV29-1	-	12	-	TRBJ2-7
TGTGCCAGCTACTCGAGGCAGGGGGCCGTCACAGATACGCAGTATTTT	CASYSRQGAVTDTQYF	TRBV7-2	once	16	TRBD1	TRBJ2-3
TGTGCCAGCAGCGTAGGGTTCGGGGAAACTAACTATGGCTACACCTTC	CASSVGFGETNYGYTF	TRBV9	-	16	-	TRBJ1-2
TGTGCCAGCGGGGGGTACCAGCCCCAGCATTTT	CASGGYQPQHF	TRBV7-8	-	11	-	TRBJ1-5
TGCGCCAGCAGCTCTGGGACAGCTGCAACTAATGAAAAACTGTTTTTT	CASSSGTAATNEKLFF	TRBV5-1	-	16	TRBD1	TRBJ1-4
TGTGCCAGCAGACAAAGACAAATCTCTGGAAACACCATATATTTT	CASRQRQISGNTIYF	TRBV28	-	15	-	TRBJ1-3
TGTGCCAGCAGCTGGGTGGGTAGCGGGAGTGGCAATGAGCAGTTCTTC	CASSWVGSGSGNEQFF	TRBV7-2	-	16	TRBD2	TRBJ2-1
TGTGCCAGTAGTACTAGCGGAGTTGGGGGAATTCAGTACTTC	CASSTSGVGGIQYF	TRBV19	-	14	TRBD2	TRBJ2-4
TGTGCCAGTAGTATTCAGGTTGGAGATACGCAGTATTTT	CASSIQVGDTQYF	TRBV19	-	13	-	TRBJ2-3